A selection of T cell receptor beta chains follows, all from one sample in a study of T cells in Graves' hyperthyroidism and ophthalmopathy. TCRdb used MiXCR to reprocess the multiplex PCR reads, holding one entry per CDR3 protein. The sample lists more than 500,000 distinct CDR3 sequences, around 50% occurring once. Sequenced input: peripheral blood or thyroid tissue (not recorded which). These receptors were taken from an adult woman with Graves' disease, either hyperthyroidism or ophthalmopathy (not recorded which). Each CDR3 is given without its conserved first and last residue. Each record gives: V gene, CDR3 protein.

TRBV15	ATSRVIDYEQY
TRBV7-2	ASTRDRSYEQY
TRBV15	ATSSPGHTGELF
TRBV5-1	ASSIGTAYGYT
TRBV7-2	ASSHSRDGEQY
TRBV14	ASSPYGTGNEKLF
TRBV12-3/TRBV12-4	ASSLGRTERYGYT
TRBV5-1	ASSRTGGTNEKLF
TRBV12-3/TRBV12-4	ASSHGLTYEQY
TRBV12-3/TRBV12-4	ASSVGRGLF
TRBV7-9	ASSLGATTPYGYT
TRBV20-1	SASPGTSGTYQETQY
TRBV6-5	ASSYGQGLMNTEAF
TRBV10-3	AISALLSGEATQY
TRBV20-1	SARGQSITEAF
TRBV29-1	SVESQDGYT
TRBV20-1	SAPRLAENTGELF
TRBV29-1	SVGTGTSNQPQH
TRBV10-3	AISLGQGGSPLH
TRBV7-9	ASSLAPGVYAEAF
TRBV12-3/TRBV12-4	ASSATGTGELF
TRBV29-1	SARGEINEKLF
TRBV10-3	AIHRGTNYGYTYT
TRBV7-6	ASSLARDSYSNQPQH
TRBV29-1	SAVRLNTEAF
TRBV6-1	ASSIHSQNTEAF
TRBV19	ASSIDRIEQF
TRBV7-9	ASSQQGARGSPLH
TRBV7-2	ASSTLLFSGELF
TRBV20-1	SARKVYTGELF
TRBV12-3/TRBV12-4	ASTKDRSYTEAF
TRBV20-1	SAKEGAVSGANVLT
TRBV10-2	ASSLTSGAPSSYEQY
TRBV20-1	SARWITAGSYEQY
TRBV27	ASSPRGRFTEAF
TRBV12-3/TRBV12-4	ASSFDRGSSPLH
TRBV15	ATSRAGSVGGYT
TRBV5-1	ASSQLEDGYT
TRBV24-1	ATSDLDSAGNTIY
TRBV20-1	SASLSDRHYGYT
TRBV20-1	SATQVTYEQY
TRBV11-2	ASSLGRLDGYT
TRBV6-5	ASTPGWNYGYT
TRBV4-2	ASSPAGTNSGANVLT
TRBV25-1	ASLVFPGVLNTEAF